This TCR beta chain originates from a study of vaccination effects on CD4 cells after COVID-19. Study background: Cultures of about 2 million PBMC per well contained about 10 IU/ml IL-2 plus 10 ug/ml peptides. Study results and caveats: There were few convalescent patients in the study and no early post-infection timepoints.

Method: immunoSEQ multiplex PCR; TCRdb's copy keeps in-frame clones and lacks some. Of 45,000 to 60,000 clones in the sample, 65% to 80% were seen once. Culture proceeded for nine to eleven days, and CD4+ T cells were then isolated. The vaccine recipients had no prior SARS-CoV-2 infection, with negative nucleocapsid antibodies. Comment on this clone: Its antigen is not identified.

Trimming took 1 base from V and 6 from J, leaving 13 bases between them. The CDR3 sequence is 15 residues long. Per germline, CDR1 SGHTA and CDR2 FQGNSA. This sample comprised CD4+ T cells from PBMCs cultured without peptide, obtained before COVID-19 vaccination. The TCR originated in a human donor who received a COVID-19 vaccine. The chain is built from TRBV7-2 and TRBJ1-5; possibly TRBD1 for D (5 bases). In nucleotides, the CDR3 is TGTGCCAGCAGCTTAGTATGGGGCGCGGGTCAGCCCCAGCATTTT. Translation gives CASSLVWGAGQPQHF.